These 17 T cell receptor beta chains were sequenced from one sample in a study of T cell repertoires and HLA-DP antigens. Their recognized antigens are unknown. Assay used: immunoSEQ multiplex PCR; TCRdb lists only in-frame clones, some missing. The repertoire consists of tens of thousands of clones, with 80% occurring once and the leading ten covering around 1.6%. The source material was CD4+ T cells from PBMCs. The receptors were gathered from a man aged 55-75 years in good health and CMV-seronegative.

V is TRBV11-2 and J is TRBJ2-2, with D perhaps TRBD2 (6 bases). The CDR3 covers 14 residues. Between the trimmed V and J ends, which lost 1 base and 8 bases, there was a span of 11 bases. The germline V gene encodes CDR1 SGHAT and CDR2 FQNNGV. The CDR3 is CASSLGRGLGELFF. As DNA, the CDR3 is TGTGCCAGCAGCTTAGGGCGGGGTCTGGGGGAGCTGTTTTTT. The full variable domain, its missing parts supplied by reference TRBV11-2 and TRBJ2-2, is EAGVAQSPRYKIIEKRQSVAFWCNPISGHATLYWYQQILGQGPKLLIQFQNNGVVDDSQLPKDRFSAERLKGVDSTLKIQPAKLEDSAVYLCASSLGRGLGELFFGEGSRLTVL.

The gene calls are TRBV7-9 and TRBJ1-1, with D possibly being TRBD1 (5 bases). The V gene's germline CDR1 is SEHNR and CDR2 FQNEAQ (reference sequence). This CDR3 comprises 15 residues. With 6 bases removed from V and 1 base from J, the gap between germline ends came to 15 bases. The CDR3 sequence is CASSPIDGGNTEAFF. CDR3 coding DNA: TGTGCCAGCAGTCCTATCGACGGGGGGAACACTGAAGCTTTCTTT.

This clone appeared a single time. This sequence joins TRBV2 and TRBJ2-3, with TRBD2 matching over 14 bases. Losses at the gene ends were 8 bases for V and 9 bases for J; bases not matched to a gene: 7. The CDR3 length is 14 residues. Germline CDR1 and CDR2: SNHLY and FYNNEI. Here the CDR3 reads CASWGLAGVETQYF. In DNA, the CDR3 is TGTGCCAGCTGGGGACTAGCGGGAGTAGAAACGCAGTATTTT.

The V gene is TRBV29-1, the J gene TRBJ1-2, with 7 bases identical to TRBD1. Germline values: CDR1 SQVTM, CDR2 ANQGSEA. The CDR3 runs to 15 residues. The trim removed 2 bases at V and 7 bases at J, leaving 13 bases unmatched. CDR3 in DNA: TGCAGCGTTGAAATTGGACAGGCATCCAGGGGTGGCTACACCTTC. It is translated as CSVEIGQASRGGYTF.

V and J are TRBV7-2 and TRBJ2-6; D gene unclear. V dropped 1 base and J dropped 3 bases, with 10 bases sitting between them. Germline lookup yields CDR1 SGHTA and CDR2 FQGNSA. This CDR3 is built from 16 residues. The CDR3 DNA sequence: TGTGCCAGCAGCTTAGGGTACACGATTGGGGCCAACGTCCTGACTTTC. Translating it yields CASSLGYTIGANVLTF.

This clone was found a few times. CDR3 sequence (DNA): TGTGCCAGTGTCAAGGGACAGCAATACAATGAGCAGTTCTTC. Its protein product is CASVKGQQYNEQFF. J is TRBJ2-1 and V is TRBV2; 7 bases are a match to TRBD1. Germline values: CDR1 SNHLY, CDR2 FYNNEI. V lost 9 bases and J lost 4; bases outside the gene matches: 9. The CDR3 spans 14 residues.

This clone is a singleton in its sample. This chain links TRBV6-5 with TRBJ1-1, with TRBD1 identical over 7 bases. The V segment lost 6 bases and the J segment 1 base; nucleotides outside the gene matches: 5. There are 14 residues in the CDR3. Germline V gene lookup returns CDR1 MNHEY and CDR2 SVGAGI. CDR3 sequence reads: CASSRDRSNTEAFF. DNA for the CDR3: TGTGCCAGCAGCCGGGACAGATCGAACACTGAAGCTTTCTTT.

V gene TRBV6-1 combines with J gene TRBJ1-2; 9 nucleotides match TRBD1. Germline assignment: CDR1 MNHNS and CDR2 SASEGT. V shed 4 bases and J 4 bases; nucleotides not matched to a gene: 1. The CDR3 runs to 13 residues. The CDR3 here is CASSGQGGYGYTF. The DNA for the CDR3 is TGTGCCAGCAGTGGACAGGGGGGCTATGGCTACACCTTC.

The CDR3 region is CASSEQVVQETQYF. Written as DNA, the CDR3 is TGTGCCAGCAGCGAACAGGTCGTCCAAGAGACCCAGTACTTC. This chain connects TRBV9 to TRBJ2-5, with D maybe TRBD1 (5 bases). Looked up from germline, CDR1 is SGDLS and CDR2 is YYNGEE. This CDR3 region has 14 residues. V was shortened by 3 bases and J by 1 base, with 10 bases between the two germline ends.

J is TRBJ2-2 and V is TRBV12-5; D is undetermined. The germline CDR1 and CDR2 sequences are LGHNT and FRNRAP. V was shortened by 5 bases and J by 8 bases, with 15 bases between the two germline ends. The CDR3 length is 14 residues. The CDR3 here is CASGPTTHVGELFF. The CDR3 bases are TGTGCTAGTGGTCCTACTACACACGTGGGGGAGCTGTTTTTT.

The chain couples TRBV6-6 to TRBJ2-5, with a weak D call TRBD1 (5 bases). Germline CDR1 is MNHNY and CDR2 is SVGAGI (reference sequence). CDR3 length: 13 amino acids. Trimming removed 7 bases from V and 0 bases from J, with 9 bases in between. CDR3 region: CASIQGYQETQYF. The CDR3 DNA is TGTGCCAGCATTCAGGGCTACCAAGAGACCCAGTACTTC.

The chain is built from TRBV6-1 and TRBJ1-2; D is undetermined. Trimming took off 3 bases at V and 0 bases at J, with 5 bases between the two ends. CDR1 MNHNS and CDR2 SASEGT come from the germline V gene. This CDR3 spans 13 amino acids. CDR3 sequence reads: CASSDRSNYGYTF. The CDR3 coding sequence is TGTGCCAGCAGTGACAGGTCTAACTATGGCTACACCTTC.

This chain uses TRBV14 with TRBJ1-2, with D perhaps TRBD1 (6 bases). The CDR3 spans 13 residues. Germline CDR1 is SGHDN and CDR2 is FVKESK. V was cut by 6 bases and J by 4 bases, with 12 bases left in between. DNA for the CDR3: TGTGCCAGCAGTGGAACAGGGATCTATGGCTACACCTTC. Residues: CASSGTGIYGYTF.

This chain connects TRBV4-3 to TRBJ1-1; TRBD1 matches at 8 bases. This CDR3 has 16 residues. Looked up from germline, CDR1 is LGHNA and CDR2 is YSLEER. J gave up 1 base and V 0 bases, and 4 bases lay outside the gene matches. The CDR3 nucleotides read TGCGCCAGCAGCCAAGAGGTGGGGACAGGGAACACTGAAGCTTTCTTT. Translation: CASSQEVGTGNTEAFF.

CDR3 sequence: CASSPTGGLLYGYTF. For the CDR3, the DNA is TGTGCCAGCAGCCCGACAGGGGGGCTTCTCTATGGCTACACCTTC. This chain connects TRBV5-5 to TRBJ1-2, with 9 positions matching TRBD1. Germline V gene lookup returns CDR1 SGHKS and CDR2 YYEKEE (reference sequence). V shed 4 bases, J shed 4 bases, and the junction held 8 bases outside the gene matches. The CDR3 covers 15 residues.

The chain joins TRBV7-9 to TRBJ1-2; D remains unclear. This CDR3 comprises 12 residues. Germline lookup yields CDR1 SEHNR and CDR2 FQNEAQ (reference sequence). The ends were cut back, 7 bases at V and 6 bases at J, with 12 bases in the middle. The DNA for the CDR3 is TGTGCCAGCAACCCCCCGGACCATGGCTACACCTTC. This translates into CASNPPDHGYTF.

V gene TRBV6-5 combines with J gene TRBJ1-2; 8 bases map to TRBD1. There are 16 residues in the CDR3. Germline-derived CDR1 and CDR2 are MNHEY and SVGAGI. The trim removed 2 bases at V and 4 bases at J, leaving 9 bases unmatched. This chain's CDR3 is CASSYETGGRSYGYTF. DNA for the CDR3: TGTGCCAGCAGTTACGAAACAGGGGGAAGAAGCTATGGCTACACCTTC.